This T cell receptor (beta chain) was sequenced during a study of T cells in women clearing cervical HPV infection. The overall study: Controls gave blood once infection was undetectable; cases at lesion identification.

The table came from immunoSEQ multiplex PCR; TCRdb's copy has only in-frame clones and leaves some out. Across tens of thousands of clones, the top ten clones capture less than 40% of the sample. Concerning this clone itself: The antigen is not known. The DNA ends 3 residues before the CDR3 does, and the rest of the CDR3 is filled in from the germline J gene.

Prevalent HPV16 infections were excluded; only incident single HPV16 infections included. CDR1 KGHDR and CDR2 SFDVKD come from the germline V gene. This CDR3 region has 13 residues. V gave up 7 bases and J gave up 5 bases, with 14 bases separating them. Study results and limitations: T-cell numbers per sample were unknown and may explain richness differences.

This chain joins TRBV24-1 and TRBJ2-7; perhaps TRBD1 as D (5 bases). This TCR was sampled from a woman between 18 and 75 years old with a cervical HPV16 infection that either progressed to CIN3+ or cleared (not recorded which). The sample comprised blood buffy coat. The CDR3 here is CATRAQGRDEQYF. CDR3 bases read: TGTGCCACCAGGGCTCAGGGTCGGGACGAG.